A single sample gave rise to the 3 T cell receptor beta chains below, sequenced in a study of T-cell reconstitution after alpha-beta-depleted transplantation in children. Using unique molecular identifiers, the investigators prepared the TCRbeta library. TCRdb itself ran the PCR reads through MiXCR, one entry per CDR3 protein. The sample has 300,000 to 350,000 distinct CDR3 sequences; 23% are singletons. The sample was PBMCs, mostly from graft donor cells, taken 180 days after TCRalphabeta/CD19-depleted stem cell transplant. Every receptor here comes from a male patient aged 5 to 17 who had a stem cell transplant for acute lymphoblastic leukemia, so the T cells may come from the graft donor.

The table lists this clonotype with a few counts. The rearrangement uses TRBV7-2 and TRBJ2-1, with D maybe TRBD2 (6 bases). This CDR3 region has 14 residues. Germline assignment: CDR1 SGHTA and CDR2 FQGNSA. V lost 2 bases, J lost 7 bases, and 12 bases lay in between. DNA for the CDR3: TGTGCCAGCAGCTTAAGGAGGGTAGGAAATGAGCAGTTCTTC. Its protein is CASSLRRVGNEQFF.

This sequence joins TRBV20-1 and TRBJ2-2; 7 nucleotides line up with TRBD2. The CDR3 sequence is 15 residues long. Germline-derived CDR1 and CDR2 are DFQATT and SNEGSKA (reference sequence). The ends lost 2 bases at V and 4 bases at J; junction bases unmatched: 7. The CDR3 protein is CSARNREGPTGELFF. The CDR3 DNA reads TGCAGTGCTAGAAATAGGGAGGGCCCCACCGGGGAGCTGTTTTTT.

V gene TRBV6-5 combines with J gene TRBJ1-5; tentative D call: TRBD1 (6 bases). The V and J ends lost 0 bases and 7 bases respectively, with 13 bases between them. In germline, CDR1 is MNHEY, CDR2 SVGAGI. The CDR3 has 15 residues. CDR3 bases: TGTGCCAGCAGTTACTCGAGGGACATCGGGCAGCCCCAGCATTTT. Amino acids: CASSYSRDIGQPQHF.